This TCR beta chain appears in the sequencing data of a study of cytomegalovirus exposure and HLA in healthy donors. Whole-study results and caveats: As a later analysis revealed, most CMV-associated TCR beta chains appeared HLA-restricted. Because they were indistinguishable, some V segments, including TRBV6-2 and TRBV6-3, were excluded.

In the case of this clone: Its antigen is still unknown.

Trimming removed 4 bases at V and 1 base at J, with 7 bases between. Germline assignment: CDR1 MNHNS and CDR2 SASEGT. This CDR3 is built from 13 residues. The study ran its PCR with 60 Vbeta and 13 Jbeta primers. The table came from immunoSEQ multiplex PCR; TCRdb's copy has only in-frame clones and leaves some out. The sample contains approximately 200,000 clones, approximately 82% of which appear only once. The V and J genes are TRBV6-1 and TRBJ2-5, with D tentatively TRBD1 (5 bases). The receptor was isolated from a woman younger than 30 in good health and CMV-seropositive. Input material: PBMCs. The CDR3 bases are TGTGCCAGCAGTGGGACAATCCAAGAGACCCAGTACTTC. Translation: CASSGTIQETQYF.